The 21 T cell receptor beta chains below come from one sample, sequenced in a study of shared clonotypes between healthy human individuals. Libraries were prepared by immunoSEQ multiplex PCR; TCRdb keeps only in-frame clonotypes and omits some of them. The sample carries about 1 million clones, about three quarters recorded once. The specimen was memory CD4+ T cells sorted from blood. Subset in this sample: CD45RA-negative fraction. The receptors derive from a young man in good health.

This clone turned up a few times. The chain has TRBV6-6 and TRBJ1-5; 7 positions match TRBD1. The J segment lost 2 bases and the V segment lost 5 bases, leaving 6 bases of the junction unmatched. Germline CDR1 is MNHNY and CDR2 is SVGAGI (reference sequence). The CDR3 spans 15 residues. CDR3: CASSQSQGGNQPQHF. The CDR3 bases are TGTGCCAGCAGTCAATCTCAGGGGGGCAATCAGCCCCAGCATTTT.

The chain recombines TRBV10-2 with TRBJ2-1, with D perhaps matching TRBD1 (5 bases). The germline gives CDR1 WSHSY, CDR2 SAAADI. V lost 2 bases and J 5 bases, leaving 10 bases between the germline ends. The length of the CDR3 is 14 residues. In nucleotides, the CDR3 is TGCGCCAGCAGTGAGCAGGGCGCGAACAATGAGCAGTTCTTC. Encoded protein: CASSEQGANNEQFF.

V and J are TRBV6-5 and TRBJ2-3, with a possible D match to TRBD1 (6 bases). V lost 0 bases and J 3 bases, leaving 13 bases between the germline ends. The CDR3 runs to 16 residues. The germline V gene has CDR1 MNHEY and CDR2 SVGAGI. The CDR3 is CASSYSTGHGTDTQYF. The CDR3 coding sequence is TGTGCCAGCAGTTACTCGACGGGACACGGGACAGATACGCAGTATTTT.

The chain is built from TRBV6-5 and TRBJ1-5; weak D call: TRBD1 (5 bases). Germline CDR1 MNHEY, CDR2 SVGAGI. There are 14 residues in the CDR3. V was trimmed by 7 bases and J by 8 bases, leaving 18 bases between them. CDR3 amino acids: CASIKGGAGEPQHF. The CDR3 DNA reads as TGTGCCAGCATTAAAGGAGGGGCCGGGGAGCCCCAGCATTTT.

A note on this clone: Its ends do not fully match the called genes, so a read error is possible. The V gene is TRBV28, the J gene TRBJ2-3, with 8 bases identical to TRBD1. Germline V gene lookup returns CDR1 MDHEN and CDR2 SYDVKM. The CDR3 loop spans 15 amino acids. Here the CDR3 reads CASSFPPGGTDTQYF. The CDR3 DNA reads as TGTGCCAGCAGTTTTCCCCCAGGGGGCACGGATACGCAGTATTTT.

The chain carries TRBV5-1 and TRBJ2-2; TRBD2 might be the D (5 bases). Germline lookup yields CDR1 SGHRS and CDR2 YFSETQ. The ends were cut back, 4 bases at V and 2 bases at J, with 15 bases in the middle. The CDR3 has 16 residues. The CDR3 reads CASSQAPTGNTGELFF. In DNA, the CDR3 is TGCGCCAGCAGCCAAGCCCCGACGGGAAACACCGGGGAGCTGTTTTTT.

The CDR3 protein is CASGFTGQPQHF. As DNA, the CDR3 is TGTGCCAGCGGTTTTACGGGGCAGCCCCAGCATTTT. V and J are TRBV6-6 and TRBJ1-5; no definite D call. Trimming removed 8 bases from V and 7 bases from J, with 12 bases in between. Germline loops: CDR1 MNHNY, CDR2 SVGAGI (reference sequence). This CDR3 region has 12 residues.

V and J are TRBV18 and TRBJ2-1; D is possibly TRBD2 (6 bases). Germline V gene data show CDR1 as KGHSH and CDR2 as LQKENI. The CDR3 covers 16 residues. V was clipped by 2 bases and J by 4 bases, with 15 bases between them. The CDR3 sequence: CASSPTRNSGYNEQFF. The CDR3 nucleotides are TGTGCCAGCTCACCAACCCGAAATAGCGGATACAATGAGCAGTTCTTC.

The rearrangement uses TRBV5-4 and TRBJ2-7; no firm D call. The V end lost 2 bases, the J end lost 2 bases, and 11 bases lay between the germline ends. CDR1 and CDR2 from the germline V gene are SGHNT and YYREEE (reference sequence). The CDR3 length is 14 residues. CDR3 nucleotide sequence: TGTGCCAGCAGCTTAGGGCAGGCCCCCTACGAGCAGTACTTC. Protein product: CASSLGQAPYEQYF.

The CDR3 sequence is CASSRDRGLNEQFF. As DNA, the CDR3 is TGTGCCAGCAGCCGGGACAGGGGGCTTAATGAGCAGTTCTTC. The chain combines TRBV6-6 with TRBJ2-1, with TRBD1 matching 12 bases. CDR3 size: 14 residues. Germline V CDR1 and CDR2: MNHNY, SVGAGI (reference sequence). The ends lost 6 bases at V and 7 bases at J; junction bases unmatched: 4.

This chain joins TRBV7-9 and TRBJ2-2; D call uncertain. V was cut by 4 bases and J by 5 bases, with 11 bases left in between. Per the germline V gene, CDR1 is SEHNR and CDR2 is FQNEAQ (reference sequence). The CDR3 runs to 14 residues. CDR3 amino acids: CASSSRAATGELFF. The DNA of the CDR3 is TGTGCCAGCAGCTCTAGGGCCGCTACCGGGGAGCTGTTTTTT.

The CDR3 DNA reads as TGTGCCAGCAGCCAACCTCCTAGCGGGGATTACAATGAGCAGTTCTTC. Translated, it gives CASSQPPSGDYNEQFF. The chain employs TRBV14 and TRBJ2-1, with TRBD2 matching 9 bases. Germline CDR1 reads SGHDN; CDR2 reads FVKESK. The CDR3 sequence is 16 residues long. With V trimmed by 2 bases and J by 4 bases, 6 bases remained unmatched.

Written as DNA, the CDR3 is TGTGCCAGCAGCCAAGAGCGCGGGGTTAGCACAGATACGCAGTATTTT. Its protein is CASSQERGVSTDTQYF. J is TRBJ2-3 and V is TRBV4-2; D possibly corresponds to TRBD2 (6 bases). Trimming removed 0 bases from V and 0 bases from J, with 10 bases in between. CDR1 LGHNA and CDR2 YNFKEQ come from the germline V gene. The length of the CDR3 is 16 residues.

The V gene is TRBV4-3, the J gene TRBJ2-6; D gene unclear. This CDR3 has 15 residues. Trimming took off 3 bases at V and 2 bases at J, with 8 bases between the two ends. Per the germline V gene, CDR1 is LGHNA and CDR2 is YSLEER. CDR3 amino acids: CASSQVNPGANVLTF. The CDR3 bases are TGCGCCAGCAGCCAGGTCAACCCTGGGGCCAACGTCCTGACTTTC.

The chain couples TRBV18 to TRBJ1-6; D is uncertain. Trimming cost V 4 bases and J 9 bases, with 10 bases left between them. The length of the CDR3 is 13 residues. CDR1 and CDR2 (germline): KGHSH, LQKENI. This CDR3 is CASSQTSGSPLHF. As DNA, the CDR3 is TGTGCCAGCTCACAAACGTCTGGTTCACCCCTCCACTTT.

A note on this clone: Mismatch with germline at one junction end may stem from a read error. The DNA for the CDR3 is TGTGCTAGCAGGAACGGGGGGGCCGTCGGCGGGGAGCTGTTTTTT. Its protein is CASRNGGAVGGELFF. This sequence joins TRBV7-7 and TRBJ2-2; TRBD2 agrees at 8 bases. The germline gives CDR1 SSHAT, CDR2 FNYEAQ (reference sequence). The CDR3 length is 15 residues.

The J gene is TRBJ1-4, the V gene TRBV7-6; 9 bases are a match to TRBD1. Trimming at V came to 6 bases and at J to 8 bases, leaving 7 bases not matched to a gene. The CDR3 loop spans 14 amino acids. CDR1 SGHVS and CDR2 FNYEAQ come from the germline V gene. Here the CDR3 DNA reads TGTGCCAGCAGACCAGGACAGGGGTGGGAAAAACTGTTTTTT. This gives the protein CASRPGQGWEKLFF.

This clone showed up just once. The J gene is TRBJ2-3, the V gene TRBV9; the match to TRBD1 covers 7 bases. Losses at the gene ends were 3 bases for V and 6 bases for J; bases not matched to a gene: 4. This CDR3 is 13 amino acids long. The germline V gene has CDR1 SGDLS and CDR2 YYNGEE. The CDR3 bases are TGTGCCAGCAGCGGAACAGGGGCGGATACGCAGTATTTT. This codes for CASSGTGADTQYF.

The V call is TRBV28, the J call TRBJ1-3; weak D call: TRBD1 (5 bases). Germline-derived CDR1 and CDR2 are MDHEN and SYDVKM. CDR3 length: 15 amino acids. Trimming took 10 bases from V and 0 from J, leaving 16 bases between them. The chain's CDR3 is CAISGGVTSGNTIYF. The CDR3 DNA sequence: TGTGCCATCTCTGGGGGGGTGACCTCTGGAAACACCATATATTTT.

This clone showed up just a few times. The J gene is TRBJ2-2, the V gene TRBV11-2; no reliable D call. The CDR3 contains 13 residues. The germline V gene has CDR1 SGHAT and CDR2 FQNNGV. The germline V and J ends were trimmed by 6 bases and 6 bases, with 11 bases remaining between them. The CDR3 DNA follows: TGTGCCAGCAGGCTCCTAGGCCCCGGGGAGCTGTTTTTT. Residues: CASRLLGPGELFF.

This chain joins TRBV27 and TRBJ1-6; tentative D call: TRBD1 (5 bases). Trimming removed 2 bases from V and 0 bases from J, with 11 bases in between. The CDR3 sequence is 17 residues long. CDR1 and CDR2 from the germline V gene are MNHEY and SMNVEV (reference sequence). The CDR3 DNA reads as TGTGCCAGCAGTTTAGTCCAGGGTAGCTCCTATAATTCACCCCTCCACTTT. It codes for CASSLVQGSSYNSPLHF.